The rows below give T cell receptor beta chains drawn from one sample of a study of CD8 T cells in Susac syndrome. TCRdb independently ran MiXCR on the immunoSEQ multiplex PCR reads; one entry per CDR3 protein. This sample yields roughly 120,000 distinct CDR3 sequences, of which 90% to 95% are seen a single time; around 0.12% belongs to the top ten. Sample: CD4+ T cells from PBMCs. Receptors were obtained from a human donor with multiple sclerosis. CDR3s include the opening cysteine and the closing phenylalanine or tryptophan. D genes are given only for firm matches. Rows give clone size only sometimes, using once, few, many, or a class for an expanded clone.

D gene | V gene | clone size | CDR3 protein
NA | TRBV20-1 | NA | CSARVPGMNTEAFF
TRBD2 | TRBV15 | NA | CATSRDLKAGGRKTQYF
NA | TRBV9 | NA | CASSPRGVGTQYF
NA | TRBV15 | once | CATSRDRGSEAFF
NA | TRBV5-4 | NA | CASSLRGAKTEAFF
TRBD1 | TRBV19 | NA | CASSPTNRGISEQFF
TRBD2 | TRBV29-1 | NA | CSVGWTSGKISDTQYF
NA | TRBV20-1 | NA | CSARTGGEETQYF
TRBD2 | TRBV27 | NA | CASSQAGGSYNEQFF
NA | TRBV12-3/TRBV12-4 | NA | CASSDDPNSYEQYF
TRBD1 | TRBV19 | NA | CASSSQDREGYGYTF
NA | TRBV30 | NA | CAWSQPGGPRMNTEAFF
TRBD2 | TRBV7-2 | NA | CASSLVGRRGGSGELFF
NA | TRBV18 | NA | CASSPVQETQYF
NA | TRBV6-5 | once | CASRRGTFSSYEQYF
TRBD1 | TRBV5-1 | once | CASSPRTGEDNEQFF
TRBD1 | TRBV18 | NA | CASSRRDSNYGYTF
NA | TRBV19 | NA | CASSTNTMNTEAFF
TRBD1 | TRBV20-1 | once | CSAARQGAYGYTF
NA | TRBV10-1 | NA | CASSESGQGRETQYF
NA | TRBV30 | NA | CAWRSGQRNTIYF
NA | TRBV5-4 | once | CASSLEWKEQYF
NA | TRBV5-6 | NA | CASSFRAGATGELFF
TRBD1 | TRBV5-7 | NA | CASSWPGTGNQPQHF
NA | TRBV7-8 | NA | CASSLAPPNEQFF
NA | TRBV18 | NA | CASSRGVSPSTDTQYF
TRBD1 | TRBV12-3/TRBV12-4 | NA | CASSPRQGAVQPQHF
NA | TRBV3-1 | NA | CASSQDQVAQQFF
NA | TRBV24-1 | NA | CATSDSLSDEQYF
NA | TRBV7-2 | NA | CASSLESGTGELFF
NA | TRBV30 | once | CAWRETAYEQYF
TRBD1 | TRBV15 | NA | CATSRDWAGGAAGYTF
NA | TRBV6-6 | NA | CASSYTEAFF
TRBD1 | TRBV4-2 | NA | CASSQVAPGQGSGANVLTF
TRBD2 | TRBV29-1 | NA | CSLGLAGYTDTQYF
TRBD2 | TRBV3-1 | NA | CASSQPKREGLGNIQYF
NA | TRBV29-1 | NA | CSAPLFEGYSNQPQHF
TRBD2 | TRBV30 | NA | CAWSAGLARNTGELFF
NA | TRBV25-1 | once | CASRGINTEAFF
TRBD2 | TRBV30 | once | CAWSVSLAGGFADTQYF
NA | TRBV28 | NA | CASSLFVSRQPQHF
TRBD1 | TRBV7-9 | NA | CASSGARRDSHSYEQYF
NA | TRBV5-1 | NA | CASSLAGGKNTEAFF
NA | TRBV20-1 | NA | CSAREITNTGELFF